The entry below describes one T cell receptor (beta chain). What it binds is unknown. In the same sample, other DNA sequences code for this CDR3. The sample comes from a study of cytomegalovirus exposure and HLA in healthy donors. Study-wide findings and caveats: Being productive about 87% or about 30% of the time was typical of most TCR beta V segments in an earlier analysis.

CDR3 length: 14 amino acids. Germline values: CDR1 MNHEY, CDR2 SVGAGI. Trimming removed 0 bases at V and 1 base at J, with 7 bases between. The PCR used 60 Vbeta and 13 Jbeta primers. Sequenced by immunoSEQ multiplex PCR; TCRdb stores in-frame clones only, minus some. This sample's clone table lists about 64,000 clones. This chain connects TRBV6-5 to TRBJ2-7; D is unresolved. This receptor was taken from a woman between 18 and 30 years old in good health and CMV-seronegative. What was sequenced was PBMCs. The CDR3: CASSYSSGSYEQYF. The DNA for the CDR3 is TGTGCCAGCAGTTACTCGTCGGGTTCCTACGAGCAGTACTTC.